This T cell receptor beta chain was observed in a study of blood T cells in healthy people across ages. Study-wide context: About one barcoded beta molecule per two T cells was captured by template switching.

Primed by a sample-barcoded 5' primer and a J-beta primer mix, a second PCR proceeded for 7 to 11 cycles. TCRdb redid the calling of the 5' RACE reads with MiXCR, one entry per CDR3 protein. This table holds hundreds of thousands of distinct CDR3 sequences, about 54% found once. The germline V gene encodes CDR1 DFQATT and CDR2 SNEGSKA (reference sequence). CDR3 length: 16 amino acids. The V and J ends lost 0 bases and 7 bases, in that order; junction bases with no gene match: 10. No fewer than 7 million PBMCs went into each sample. With respect to this clonotype: The antigen remains undetermined.

Findings and limits, study-wide: In long-lived donors, naive CD4+ cell counts and diversity exceeded those of aged donors. Unsorted PBMC material precluded a definitive naive versus antigen-experienced comparison.

The chain is built from TRBV20-1 and TRBJ2-1; 9 bases are shared with TRBD2. The sequence was collected from a man aged 55 to 70 in good health. The specimen was blood. CDR3 nucleotides: TGCAGTGCTAGAGATCAAGGACTAGCGAAACAAAATGAGCAGTTCTTC. Its protein is CSARDQGLAKQNEQFF.